This T cell receptor beta chain was obtained from a study of T-cell memory formation after mild COVID-19. As for the study in general: TCR clusters largely stayed donor specific.

As for this clonotype: Antigen: not known.

Constant-segment-primed 5'RACE gave TCR alpha and TCR beta cDNA libraries with sample barcodes and UMIs. TCRdb reprocessed the 5' RACE reads via MiXCR and lists one record per CDR3 protein. The sample holds more than 400,000 distinct CDR3 sequences, 15% to 20% seen once. Study-wide results and limits: Clones contracting day 15 to 85 were balanced CD4/CD8; later expanders leaned CD4+. Mainly in CM and EM were contracting CD4+ clones; CD8+ were in EMRA.

The sequence was obtained from an adult woman who had mild COVID-19 (a few samples of this study predate the infection). Cell type and time point are not known. The sample was PBMCs or a T cell subset sorted from them (not recorded which).

In DNA form, the CDR3 reads TGCGCCAGCAGTCAGACAGACAACTCCTACGAGCAGTACTTC. Its translation is CASSQTDNSYEQYF. The rearrangement links TRBV4-3 to TRBJ2-7; TRBD1 is a possible D gene (5 bases). This CDR3 has 14 amino acids. V lost 6 bases and J lost 0, with 12 bases in between. Per the germline V gene, CDR1 is LGHNA and CDR2 is YSLEER.